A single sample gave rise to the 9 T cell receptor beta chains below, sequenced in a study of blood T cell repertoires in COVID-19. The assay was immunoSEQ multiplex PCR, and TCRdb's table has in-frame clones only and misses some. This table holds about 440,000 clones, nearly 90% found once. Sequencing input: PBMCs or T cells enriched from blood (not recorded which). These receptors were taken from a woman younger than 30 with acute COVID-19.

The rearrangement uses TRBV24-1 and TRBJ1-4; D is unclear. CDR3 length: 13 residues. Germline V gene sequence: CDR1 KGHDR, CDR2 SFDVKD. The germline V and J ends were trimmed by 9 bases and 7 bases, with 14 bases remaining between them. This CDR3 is CATSRGWGEKLFF. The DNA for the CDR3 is TGTGCCACCTCCCGAGGGTGGGGTGAAAAACTGTTTTTT.

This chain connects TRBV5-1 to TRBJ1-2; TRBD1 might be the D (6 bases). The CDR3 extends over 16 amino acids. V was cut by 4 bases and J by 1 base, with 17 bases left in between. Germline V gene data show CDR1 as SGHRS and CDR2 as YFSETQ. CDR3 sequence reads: CASSTTLKGDNYGYTF. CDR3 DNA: TGCGCCAGCAGCACGACTCTAAAGGGGGATAACTATGGCTACACCTTC.

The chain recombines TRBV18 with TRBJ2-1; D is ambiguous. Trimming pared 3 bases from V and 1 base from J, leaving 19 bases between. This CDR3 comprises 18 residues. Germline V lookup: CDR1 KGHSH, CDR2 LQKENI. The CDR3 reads CASSPSFGMAVSYNEQFF. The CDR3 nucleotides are TGTGCCAGCTCACCCTCGTTCGGTATGGCGGTTTCCTACAATGAGCAGTTCTTC.

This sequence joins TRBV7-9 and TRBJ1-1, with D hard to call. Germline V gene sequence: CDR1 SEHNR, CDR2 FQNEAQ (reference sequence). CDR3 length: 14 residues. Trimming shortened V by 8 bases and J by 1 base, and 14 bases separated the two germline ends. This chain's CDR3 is CASQTGISNTEAFF. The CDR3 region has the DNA TGTGCCAGCCAGACTGGCATATCGAACACTGAAGCTTTCTTT.

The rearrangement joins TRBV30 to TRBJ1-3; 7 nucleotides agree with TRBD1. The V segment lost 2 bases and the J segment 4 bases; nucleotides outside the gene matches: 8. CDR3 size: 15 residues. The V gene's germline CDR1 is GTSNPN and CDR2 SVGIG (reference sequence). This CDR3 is CAWSPADREGNTIYF. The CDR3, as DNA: TGTGCCTGGAGTCCCGCCGACAGGGAAGGAAACACCATATATTTT.

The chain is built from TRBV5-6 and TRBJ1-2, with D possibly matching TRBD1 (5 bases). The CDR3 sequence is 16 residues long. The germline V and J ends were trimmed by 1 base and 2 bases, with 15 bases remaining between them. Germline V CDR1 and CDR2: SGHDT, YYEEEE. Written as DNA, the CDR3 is TGTGCCAGCAGCTTGCAGGGCCAGGTACTAAACTATGGCTACACCTTC. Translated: CASSLQGQVLNYGYTF.

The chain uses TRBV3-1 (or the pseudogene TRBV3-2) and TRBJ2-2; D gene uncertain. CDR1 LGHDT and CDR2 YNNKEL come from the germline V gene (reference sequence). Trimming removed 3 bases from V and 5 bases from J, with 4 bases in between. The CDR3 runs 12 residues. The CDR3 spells CASSHPTGELFF. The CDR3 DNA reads TGTGCCAGCAGCCATCCTACCGGGGAGCTGTTTTTT.

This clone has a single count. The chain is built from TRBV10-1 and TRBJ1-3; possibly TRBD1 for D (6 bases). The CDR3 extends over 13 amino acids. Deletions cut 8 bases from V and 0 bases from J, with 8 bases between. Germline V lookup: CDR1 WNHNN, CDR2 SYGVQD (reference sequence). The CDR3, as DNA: TGCGCCAGCCAGGACAGCTCTGGAAACACCATATATTTT. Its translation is CASQDSSGNTIYF.

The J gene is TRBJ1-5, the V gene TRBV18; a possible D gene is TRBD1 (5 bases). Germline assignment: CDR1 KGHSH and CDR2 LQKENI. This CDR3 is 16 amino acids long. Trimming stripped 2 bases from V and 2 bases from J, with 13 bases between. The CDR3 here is CASSPGERGGNQPQHF. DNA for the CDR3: TGTGCCAGCTCACCAGGTGAGCGGGGGGGCAATCAGCCCCAGCATTTT. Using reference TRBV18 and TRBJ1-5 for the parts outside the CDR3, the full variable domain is NAGVMQNPRHLVRRRGQEARLRCSPMKGHSHVYWYRQLPEEGLKFMVYLQKENIIDESGMPKERFSAEFPKEGPSILRIQQVVRGDSAAYFCASSPGERGGNQPQHFGDGTRLSIL.